The 27 T cell receptor beta chains in this list originate from one sample, sequenced in a study of blood T cells in healthy people across ages. Primed by a sample-barcoded 5' primer and a J-beta primer mix, a second PCR proceeded for 7 to 11 cycles. TCRdb re-derived calls from the 5' RACE reads in MiXCR, one entry per CDR3 protein. Of some 760,000 distinct CDR3 sequences in the sample, 20% to 25% were seen once. These data also formed part of another study, on T cells of mothers and their children.

Sequences were obtained from blood. Receptors were obtained from a boy between 10 and 17 years old in good health.

Only a few counts were recorded for this clonotype. V and J are TRBV7-9 and TRBJ2-7, with D perhaps TRBD2 (5 bases). Germline values: CDR1 SEHNR, CDR2 FQNEAQ (reference sequence). The CDR3 runs 13 residues. V lost 1 base and J lost 6, with 10 bases in between. CDR3 sequence (DNA): TGTGCCAGCAGCTTAGAGGACGGGATCGAGCAGTACTTC. It is translated as CASSLEDGIEQYF.

This clonotype was seen ten or more times. This rearrangement joins TRBV7-9 to TRBJ2-5; TRBD2 is a possible D gene (6 bases). The end of the DNA aligns better with TRBJ2-7, so the J call may be wrong. This CDR3 region has 15 residues. CDR1 SEHNR and CDR2 FQNEAQ come from the germline V gene (reference sequence). The CDR3 region is CASSPGGVGGAEQYF. The CDR3, as DNA: TGTGCCAGCAGCCCCGGCGGGGTCGGCGGCGCCGAGCAGTACTTC.

The genes are TRBV5-1 and TRBJ2-7; TRBD1 might be the D (5 bases). Germline V gives CDR1 SGHRS, CDR2 YFSETQ. CDR3 size: 15 residues. V shed 3 bases and J shed 0 bases, with 13 bases lying between them. CDR3 region: CASSSVGRDSYEQYF. DNA of the CDR3: TGCGCCAGCAGCTCGGTCGGCAGGGACTCCTACGAGCAGTACTTC.

This clonotype has only a few counts. This chain's CDR3 is CSVEQGDNQPQHF. CDR3 DNA: TGCAGCGTTGAACAGGGTGACAATCAGCCCCAGCATTTT. The V and J genes are TRBV29-1 and TRBJ1-5; D perhaps matches TRBD1 (5 bases). V lost 2 bases and J 3 bases, leaving 8 bases between the germline ends. Germline values: CDR1 SQVTM, CDR2 ANQGSEA. This CDR3 contains 13 residues.

The genes are TRBV29-1 and TRBJ2-1; D may be TRBD1 or TRBD2 (5 bases each). V dropped 1 base and J dropped 12 bases, with 22 bases sitting between them. The CDR3 spans 15 residues. Germline assignment: CDR1 SQVTM and CDR2 ANQGSEA. CDR3 in amino acids: CSVEAGASGRTVQFF. CDR3 sequence (DNA): TGCAGCGTTGAAGCTGGGGCTTCGGGACGGACGGTGCAGTTCTTC.

This clonotype has just a few counts. The rearrangement links TRBV12-3 or TRBV12-4 to TRBJ1-6; TRBD1 matches at 10 bases. J gave up 15 bases and V 3 bases, and 2 bases lay outside the gene matches. The CDR3 contains 12 residues. The CDR3 loop reads CASSFGQGGLHF. CDR3 coding DNA: TGTGCCAGCAGTTTTGGACAGGGGGGCCTCCACTTT.

This clonotype came up a few times. This chain links TRBV7-2 with TRBJ2-2; D is unclear. Germline CDR1 reads SGHTA; CDR2 reads FQGNSA. V was shortened by 0 bases and J by 5 bases, with 16 bases between the two germline ends. The CDR3 is 17 residues long. The CDR3 here is CASSLARVSLATGELFF. CDR3 coding DNA: TGTGCCAGCAGCTTAGCTCGGGTTAGCCTCGCTACCGGGGAGCTGTTTTTT.

This clonotype turned up a few times. At one end the junction does not follow the germline gene, possibly because of a read error. The chain is built from TRBV7-3 and TRBJ1-1; D call uncertain. The germline CDR1 and CDR2 sequences are SGHTA and FQGTGA. The CDR3 runs 14 residues. CDR3 nucleotides: TGTGTCAGCAGCTTAACGGCAGTTAACACTGAAGCTTTCTTT. Amino acids: CVSSLTAVNTEAFF.

The table lists this clonotype with a few counts. The rearrangement joins TRBV7-2 to TRBJ2-5, with a possible D match to TRBD2 (7 bases). Germline V gene lookup returns CDR1 SGHTA and CDR2 FQGNSA. The CDR3 loop spans 15 amino acids. Trimming shortened V by 3 bases and J by 5 bases, and 16 bases separated the two germline ends. The CDR3: CASSFYGGAEETQYF. The CDR3 nucleotides read TGTGCCAGCAGCTTTTATGGGGGGGCGGAGGAGACCCAGTACTTC.

This clonotype appeared a few times. The chain links TRBV9 to TRBJ2-5; 11 bases match TRBD2. Trimming removed 0 bases from V and 7 bases from J; junction bases left unmatched: 17. Germline assignment: CDR1 SGDLS and CDR2 YYNGEE. The CDR3 sequence is 19 residues long. The CDR3 spells CASSVDALAGGGNKGTQYF. The CDR3 nucleotides are TGTGCCAGCAGCGTAGATGCCCTAGCGGGGGGTGGGAATAAAGGGACCCAGTACTTC.

This clonotype was counted between two and nine times. The chain couples TRBV7-2 to TRBJ2-5; 14 bases map to TRBD2. The CDR3 is 17 residues long. Unmatched junction bases numbered 4, after V lost 2 bases and J lost 2 bases. The germline gives CDR1 SGHTA, CDR2 FQGNSA. The CDR3 region is CASSLSTSGRVQETQYF. Here the CDR3 DNA reads TGTGCCAGCAGCTTATCGACTAGCGGGAGGGTACAAGAGACCCAGTACTTC.

The rearrangement uses TRBV20-1 and TRBJ2-1; D is undetermined. Trimming removed 6 bases from V and 0 bases from J, with 9 bases in between. CDR1 and CDR2 (germline): DFQATT, SNEGSKA (reference sequence). The CDR3 consists of 13 residues. The CDR3: CSAKLSSYNEQFF. The CDR3, as DNA: TGCAGTGCAAAACTCAGCTCCTACAATGAGCAGTTCTTC.

This clonotype came up a few times. The chain has TRBV27 and TRBJ2-1; 8 nucleotides agree with TRBD1. The junction had 4 bases not matched to a gene; V was cut back by 5 bases and J by 4 bases. The CDR3 consists of 14 residues. The germline gives CDR1 MNHEY, CDR2 SMNVEV (reference sequence). The CDR3 nucleotides are TGTGCCAGCAGTGCAGGGGGCCCGTACAATGAGCAGTTCTTC. Amino acid sequence: CASSAGGPYNEQFF.

This chain uses TRBV4-2 with TRBJ2-1, with D possibly matching TRBD2 (5 bases). Germline V gives CDR1 LGHNA, CDR2 YNFKEQ. The CDR3 consists of 15 residues. Trimming pared 4 bases from V and 6 bases from J, leaving 16 bases between. CDR3 in amino acids: CASSRGVGNLNEQFF. The CDR3 nucleotides are TGTGCCAGCAGCCGGGGAGTGGGGAACCTCAATGAGCAGTTCTTC.

V usage is TRBV20-1 and J usage is TRBJ2-5, with D perhaps matching TRBD2 (5 bases). Germline values: CDR1 DFQATT, CDR2 SNEGSKA (reference sequence). The CDR3 covers 17 residues. The V gene lost 6 bases and the J gene lost 2 bases, with 25 bases spanning the gap. CDR3 sequence reads: CSAAPGLGRTGQETQYF. Here the CDR3 DNA reads TGCAGTGCAGCCCCCGGGCTAGGCCGTACGGGGCAAGAGACCCAGTACTTC.

The rearrangement links TRBV20-1 to TRBJ2-7; tentative D call: TRBD2 (6 bases). Trimming cost V 8 bases and J 2 bases, with 16 bases left between them. Germline CDR1 and CDR2: DFQATT and SNEGSKA (reference sequence). This CDR3 spans 13 amino acids. CDR3 region: CSRPQEGPYEQYF. CDR3 in DNA: TGCAGTCGGCCTCAGGAGGGGCCCTACGAGCAGTACTTC.

The CDR3 nucleotides are TGTGCCAGCAGCTTAATAGGGTCGCATAATTCACCCCTCCACTTT. Its protein is CASSLIGSHNSPLHF. V gene TRBV7-3 combines with J gene TRBJ1-6; D is ambiguous. There are 15 residues in the CDR3. Between the trimmed V and J ends, which lost 1 base and 5 bases, there was a span of 9 bases. Looked up from germline, CDR1 is SGHTA and CDR2 is FQGTGA.

This clonotype was counted a few times. The V gene is TRBV4-3, the J gene TRBJ2-5; TRBD1 or TRBD2 may be the D gene (6 bases each). Trimming pared 1 base from V and 4 bases from J, leaving 13 bases between. The CDR3 sequence is 15 residues long. Germline CDR1 reads LGHNA; CDR2 reads YSLEER. The chain's CDR3 is CASSQGRQEGETQYF. The CDR3 DNA reads TGCGCCAGCAGCCAAGGACGACAGGAGGGAGAGACCCAGTACTTC.

This chain connects TRBV27 to TRBJ2-7, with 10 bases aligning to TRBD1. V was clipped by 1 base and J by 1 base; unmatched bases: 4. The CDR3 runs 16 residues. The germline V gene encodes CDR1 MNHEY and CDR2 SMNVEV (reference sequence). This chain's CDR3 is CASSLLVGQGSYEQYF. The CDR3 DNA is TGTGCCAGCAGTTTATTGGTGGGACAGGGGTCCTACGAGCAGTACTTC.

This clonotype was counted a few times. An end of the junction does not agree with germline; a read error may underlie this. V and J are TRBV9 and TRBJ2-3, with 7 bases matching TRBD2. Germline CDR1 reads SGDLS; CDR2 reads YYNGEE. The CDR3 consists of 16 residues. The CDR3 DNA sequence: TGTGCCAGCAGTTGGGGTCTAGCGGAAAACACAGATACGCAGTGTTTT. This gives the protein CASSWGLAENTDTQCF.

This clonotype turned up a few times. This chain links TRBV6-1 with TRBJ2-1; 9 bases match TRBD2. The end of the DNA fits TRBJ2-5 better, so the J call may be wrong. CDR1 and CDR2 (germline): MNHNS, SASEGT. This CDR3 region has 15 residues. In DNA form, the CDR3 reads TGTGCCAGCAGGCCTGCCCGACTAGCGGTGGAGACCCAGTACTTC. Translation: CASRPARLAVETQYF.

This clonotype came up a few times. V usage is TRBV11-2 and J usage is TRBJ2-2, with TRBD2 matching over 7 bases. This CDR3 comprises 19 residues. V shed 5 bases and J 2 bases; nucleotides not matched to a gene: 17. Germline lookup yields CDR1 SGHAT and CDR2 FQNNGV. As DNA, the CDR3 is TGTGCCAGCAGCAAAAGAATACGGGGGGTCCCCTCAAACACCGGGGAGCTGTTTTTT. Translated, it gives CASSKRIRGVPSNTGELFF.

The V call is TRBV6-1, the J call TRBJ1-1; D not resolved. Deletions cut 0 bases from V and 7 bases from J, with 12 bases between. This CDR3 region has 14 residues. Germline V gene lookup returns CDR1 MNHNS and CDR2 SASEGT. CDR3 region: CASSEAGTLGEAFF. The DNA of the CDR3 is TGTGCCAGCAGTGAAGCAGGCACCCTCGGTGAAGCTTTCTTT.

The V call is TRBV19, the J call TRBJ2-1; 10 bases map to TRBD2. Unmatched junction bases numbered 6, after V lost 9 bases and J lost 7 bases. Germline-derived CDR1 and CDR2 are LNHDA and SQIVND (reference sequence). CDR3 length: 13 amino acids. CDR3 nucleotides: TGTGCCAGCCAGCGGGAGGGAGGAAATGAGCAGTTCTTC. Its protein is CASQREGGNEQFF.

The V gene is TRBV5-1, the J gene TRBJ2-3; the match to TRBD2 covers 8 bases. This CDR3 spans 15 amino acids. With 2 bases clipped from V and 2 bases from J, the junction kept 4 bases outside the gene matches. CDR1 is SGHRS, CDR2 YFSETQ, per germline. This chain's CDR3 is CASSFGGGNTDTQYF. The CDR3 bases are TGCGCCAGCAGCTTTGGCGGGGGGAACACAGATACGCAGTATTTT.

The chain has TRBV7-8 and TRBJ2-7; weak D call: TRBD1 (6 bases). Germline CDR1 and CDR2: SGHVS and FQNEAQ. CDR3 length: 13 amino acids. The V and J ends lost 5 bases and 5 bases respectively, with 13 bases between them. The CDR3 loop reads CASSPPGADEQYF. The CDR3 DNA sequence: TGTGCCAGCAGCCCTCCAGGGGCAGACGAGCAGTACTTC.

The sample holds a few counts of this clonotype. J is TRBJ2-7 and V is TRBV27; 7 positions agree with TRBD2. V was clipped by 5 bases and J by 2 bases; unmatched bases: 12. The CDR3 runs 16 residues. Per germline, CDR1 MNHEY and CDR2 SMNVEV (reference sequence). This chain's CDR3 is CASSLGGTTFPYEQYF. Written as DNA, the CDR3 is TGTGCCAGCAGTCTCGGGGGGACTACCTTCCCCTACGAGCAGTACTTC.